Below are 20 T cell receptor beta chains sequenced from a single sample in a study of blood T cells in healthy people across ages. Using a J-beta primer mix together with a sample-barcoded 5' primer, a second PCR was run for roughly 7 to 12 cycles. Via MiXCR, TCRdb re-called the 5' RACE reads, giving one row per CDR3 protein. This sample has 630,000 or so distinct CDR3 sequences, with roughly 32% found just once. The material sequenced was blood. Receptor source: a woman at least 80 years old in good health.

This clonotype was seen repeatedly, ten times or more. The J gene is TRBJ2-1, the V gene TRBV20-1; the D gene is possibly TRBD2 (5 bases). Trimming pared 3 bases from V and 5 bases from J, leaving 8 bases between. CDR1 is DFQATT, CDR2 SNEGSKA, per germline (reference sequence). The CDR3 length is 12 residues. CDR3 bases: TGCAGTGCTAGCTTGAGGGACAATGAGCAGTTCTTC. Protein product: CSASLRDNEQFF.

The table lists this clonotype with many counts. V usage is TRBV9 and J usage is TRBJ1-2; D unresolved. This CDR3 spans 14 amino acids. From germline, CDR1 is SGDLS and CDR2 YYNGEE. Trimming cost V 3 bases and J 5 bases, with 14 bases left between them. CDR3 bases: TGTGCCAGCAGCGCCAGTCGGGTTGGGTATGGCTACACCTTC. It encodes CASSASRVGYGYTF.

There are many counts of this clonotype. V usage is TRBV10-3 and J usage is TRBJ2-2, with TRBD2 matching over 8 bases. The trim removed 6 bases at V and 5 bases at J, leaving 8 bases unmatched. The length of the CDR3 is 15 residues. The germline V gene has CDR1 ENHRY and CDR2 SYGVKD. The CDR3 region has the DNA TGTGCCATCAGAACCAGCGGGGGAGGTACCGGGGAGCTGTTTTTT. Protein: CAIRTSGGGTGELFF.

The genes are TRBV12-3 or TRBV12-4 and TRBJ1-3; tentative D call: TRBD1 (6 bases). The CDR3 is 15 residues long. The V gene lost 6 bases and the J gene lost 4 bases, with 16 bases spanning the gap. CDR3 protein: CASRPTGARGNTIYF. The CDR3 coding sequence is TGTGCCAGCAGACCCACGGGGGCGCGGGGAAACACCATATATTTT.

Turning to this clonotype: This may come from a read error, since a much larger clone is one base off. In DNA form, the CDR3 reads TGCGCCGGCAGCTACAGGGTAGTGGAAGGCTACACCTTC. Its protein product is CAGSYRVVEGYTF. The genes are TRBV5-1 and TRBJ1-2, with D perhaps matching TRBD1 (6 bases). The germline V gene has CDR1 SGHRS and CDR2 YFSETQ. This CDR3 is built from 13 residues.

This chain links TRBV12-3 or TRBV12-4 with TRBJ1-5; TRBD1 might be the D (6 bases). The CDR3 has 13 residues. The V gene lost 6 bases and the J gene lost 9 bases, with 15 bases spanning the gap. The CDR3 reads CASRPGGRAPQHF. The CDR3 DNA reads TGTGCCAGCAGGCCCGGGGGGCGCGCGCCCCAGCATTTT.

This clonotype has at least ten counts. The chain uses TRBV14 and TRBJ2-7; no clear D gene. Germline V gene sequence: CDR1 SGHDN, CDR2 FVKESK. The CDR3 is 13 amino acids. V shed 1 base and J shed 3 bases, with 7 bases lying between them. CDR3 loop: CASSQVGLYEQYF. CDR3 in DNA: TGTGCCAGCAGCCAAGTTGGCCTCTACGAGCAGTACTTC.

Regarding this clonotype: With a much larger clone just one base away, this may be a read error. The rearrangement uses TRBV20-1 and TRBJ1-2, with D maybe TRBD1 (6 bases). The CDR3 runs to 13 residues. Germline loops: CDR1 DFQATT, CDR2 SNEGSKA (reference sequence). The CDR3 protein is CSASTGMTYDYTF. DNA of the CDR3: TGCAGTGCTAGTACAGGGATGACCTATGACTACACCTTC.

The rearrangement links TRBV28 to TRBJ1-5, with a tentative D call TRBD1 (6 bases). CDR1 MDHEN and CDR2 SYDVKM come from the germline V gene. CDR3 length equals 13 residues. V lost 10 bases and J lost 11, with 21 bases in between. The CDR3 loop is CAIGGLTFRAQHF. The CDR3, as DNA: TGTGCCATAGGGGGACTCACCTTCAGGGCCCAGCATTTT.

This clonotype was counted a few times. With a much larger clone just one base away, this may be a read error. The chain is built from TRBV7-3 and TRBJ2-5; D is possibly TRBD1 (5 bases). From germline, CDR1 is SGHTA and CDR2 FQGTGA. CDR3 length equals 13 residues. Trimming took 5 bases from V and 11 from J, leaving 18 bases between them. CDR3 residues: CASSKDTYNEQYF. The CDR3 DNA sequence: TGTGCCAGCAGCAAGGACACCTACAATGAGCAGTACTTC.

This clonotype was counted ten times or more. The chain has TRBV20-1 and TRBJ1-2, with 9 bases aligning to TRBD1. Trimming cost V 5 bases and J 6 bases; bases outside gene matches: 4. This CDR3 is built from 12 residues. Germline CDR1 and CDR2: DFQATT and SNEGSKA (reference sequence). The CDR3 protein is CSAGTGGDGYTF. CDR3 coding DNA: TGCAGTGCTGGAACAGGGGGCGATGGCTACACCTTC.

This clonotype came up many times. The J gene is TRBJ1-5, the V gene TRBV15, with D possibly matching TRBD1 (5 bases). V lost 5 bases and J 0 bases, leaving 11 bases between the germline ends. The germline V gene has CDR1 LNHNV and CDR2 YYDKDF (reference sequence). The CDR3 consists of 15 residues. The CDR3 DNA follows: TGTGCCACCAGCGGGGGACGGTTTAGCAATCAGCCCCAGCATTTT. This codes for CATSGGRFSNQPQHF.

The rearrangement uses TRBV10-3 and TRBJ2-2, with a tentative D call TRBD1 (6 bases). The germline V gene encodes CDR1 ENHRY and CDR2 SYGVKD. V was trimmed by 5 bases and J by 4 bases, leaving 14 bases between them. CDR3 length equals 15 residues. The CDR3 loop is CAISIEHRATGELFF. The CDR3 DNA reads as TGTGCCATCAGTATAGAGCACAGGGCCACCGGGGAGCTGTTTTTT.

This clonotype was recorded at least ten times. This sequence joins TRBV7-3 and TRBJ2-5; TRBD2 agrees at 12 bases. V shed 5 bases, J shed 5 bases, and the junction held 6 bases outside the gene matches. The V gene's germline CDR1 is SGHTA and CDR2 FQGTGA. There are 15 residues in the CDR3. CDR3 bases: TGTGCCAGCAGCCCTAGCGGGGGGGAGACTGAGACCCAGTACTTC. Residues: CASSPSGGETETQYF.

This clonotype was found a few times. A much larger clone differs by one base, so this may be a read error. V gene TRBV7-2 combines with J gene TRBJ1-6; D not resolved. The CDR3 is 15 residues long. The germline V gene has CDR1 SGHTA and CDR2 FQGNSA. CDR3 DNA sequence: TGTGCCAGCAGCTTGTTCGGCGACACCGAGGCTCCCCCCCACTTT. Encoded protein: CASSLFGDTEAPPHF.

This clonotype was counted a few times. The rearrangement joins TRBV27 to TRBJ1-2, with unresolved D. Trimming shortened V by 6 bases and J by 4 bases, and 15 bases separated the two germline ends. Germline V gives CDR1 MNHEY, CDR2 SMNVEV (reference sequence). The CDR3 has 14 residues. The CDR3 DNA sequence: TGTGCCAGCAGCCCGGAGCTTTTAAGCTATGGCTACACCTTC. It specifies CASSPELLSYGYTF.

The J gene is TRBJ1-1, the V gene TRBV5-1; TRBD1 might be the D (6 bases). Germline CDR1 and CDR2: SGHRS and YFSETQ. Trimming cost V 2 bases and J 5 bases, with 22 bases left between them. CDR3 size: 17 residues. The CDR3 loop reads CASSLLGGRNLRTEAFF. CDR3 coding DNA: TGCGCCAGCAGCTTACTGGGGGGGCGGAACTTGCGTACTGAAGCTTTCTTT.

For this clonotype: A much larger clone lies a single base off, so this may be a read error. The CDR3 reads CSARRGGMDIRNSPLHF. The CDR3 coding sequence is TGCAGTGCTAGACGAGGTGGAATGGATATTAGGAATTCACCCCTCCACTTT. The genes are TRBV20-1 and TRBJ1-6; D gene uncertain. The V end was cut by 2 bases, the J end by 7 bases, with 21 bases between. The CDR3 spans 17 residues. Germline values: CDR1 DFQATT, CDR2 SNEGSKA (reference sequence).

Remarks on this clonotype: This could be a read error, since a much larger clone is one nucleotide away. V and J are TRBV20-1 and TRBJ2-1; 9 positions agree with TRBD2. V lost 1 base to trimming and J lost 13 bases; unmatched junction nucleotides: 14. The CDR3 runs to 15 residues. Looked up from germline, CDR1 is DFQATT and CDR2 is SNEGSKA (reference sequence). CDR3 sequence (DNA): TGCAGTGCTAGAGGTTGGCTAGCGGGGTCGGAGACCCAGTTCTTC. It specifies CSARGWLAGSETQFF.

This clonotype was observed many times. The chain is built from TRBV7-2 and TRBJ2-7; TRBD2 matches at 10 bases. Trimming removed 6 bases from V and 6 bases from J; junction bases left unmatched: 14. This CDR3 is built from 16 residues. Germline V gene data show CDR1 as SGHTA and CDR2 as FQGNSA. The CDR3: CASSRSGTSVSSEQYF. The CDR3 DNA is TGTGCCAGCAGTCGTTCCGGGACTAGCGTATCGAGCGAGCAGTACTTC.